This T cell receptor beta chain came from a study of shared clonotypes between healthy human individuals. Study-level background: Per donor, three plates held CD4 naive cells, three held CD4 memory, two held CD8 naive and one held CD8 memory.

Unmatched junction bases numbered 6, after V lost 4 bases and J lost 2 bases. The CDR3 contains 14 residues. The V gene's germline CDR1 is SGDLS and CDR2 YYNGEE. Generated by immunoSEQ multiplex PCR, the TCRdb table keeps only in-frame clones and is missing some. The sample consists of roughly 2.2 million clones, under 95% of them appearing once. The chain uses TRBV9 and TRBJ2-7, with 7 bases identical to TRBD1. Specimen: naive CD4+ T cells from PBMCs. As to subset: CD45RA+ positively selected. The TCR originated in a man aged 18 to 35 in good health. Some clones in this sample may be carry-over from other donors' samples. Here the CDR3 reads CASSRLGQPYEQYF. The CDR3 DNA reads as TGTGCCAGCAGCCGCCTGGGACAGCCCTACGAGCAGTACTTC.